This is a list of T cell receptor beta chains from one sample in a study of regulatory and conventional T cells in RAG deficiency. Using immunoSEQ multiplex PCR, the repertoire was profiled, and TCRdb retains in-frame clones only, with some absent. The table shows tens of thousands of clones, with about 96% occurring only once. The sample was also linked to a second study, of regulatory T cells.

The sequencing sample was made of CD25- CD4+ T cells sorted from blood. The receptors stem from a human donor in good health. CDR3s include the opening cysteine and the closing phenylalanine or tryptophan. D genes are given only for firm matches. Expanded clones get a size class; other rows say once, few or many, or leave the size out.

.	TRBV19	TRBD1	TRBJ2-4	CATTDRAGSYIQYF	TGTGCCACCACAGACAGGGCCGGGTCGTACATTCAGTACTTC
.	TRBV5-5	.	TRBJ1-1	CASSLNGVNTEAFF	TGTGCCAGCAGCCTAAATGGAGTGAACACTGAAGCTTTCTTT
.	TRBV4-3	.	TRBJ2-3	CASSQSVSTDTQYF	TGCGCCAGCAGCCAATCAGTTTCCACAGATACGCAGTATTTT
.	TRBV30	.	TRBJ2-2	CAWSWTDATGELFF	TGTGCCTGGAGTTGGACTGACGCAACCGGGGAGCTGTTTTTT
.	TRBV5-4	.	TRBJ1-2	CASSLSHYGYTF	TGTGCCAGCAGCTTATCTCACTATGGCTACACCTTC
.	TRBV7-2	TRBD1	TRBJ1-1	CASRRQGAGRDEAFF	TGTGCCAGCAGGAGACAGGGGGCGGGGAGAGATGAAGCTTTCTTT
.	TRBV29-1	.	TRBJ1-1	CSVDRGRNTEAFF	TGCAGCGTTGACCGGGGTCGGAACACTGAAGCTTTCTTT
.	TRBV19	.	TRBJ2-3	CASSIGDRFLPSTDTQYF	TGTGCCAGTAGTATAGGAGACAGGTTCCTGCCTAGCACAGATACGCAGTATTTT
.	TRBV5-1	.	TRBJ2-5	CASSLGYLGAQETQYF	TGCGCCAGCAGCCTTGGTTATCTGGGGGCACAAGAGACCCAGTACTTC
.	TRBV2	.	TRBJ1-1	CASRSTENTEAFF	TGTGCCAGCAGATCGACAGAGAACACTGAAGCTTTCTTT
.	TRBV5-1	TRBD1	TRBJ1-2	CASSHGQGSLYGYTF	TGCGCCAGCAGCCATGGACAGGGGTCCCTCTATGGCTACACCTTC
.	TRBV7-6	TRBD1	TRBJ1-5	CASSLGQGAGQPQHF	TGTGCCAGCAGCTTAGGACAGGGGGCAGGTCAGCCCCAGCATTTT
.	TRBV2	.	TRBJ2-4	CASSGQGLAKNIQYF	TGTGCCAGCAGTGGGCAGGGCTTAGCCAAAAACATTCAGTACTTC
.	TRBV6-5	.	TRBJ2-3	CASSYRRVGADTQYF	TGTGCCAGCAGTTATCGTAGGGTGGGAGCAGATACGCAGTATTTT
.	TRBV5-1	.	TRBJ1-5	CASSLVAGVNQPQHF	TGCGCCAGCAGCTTGGTGGCAGGGGTCAATCAGCCCCAGCATTTT
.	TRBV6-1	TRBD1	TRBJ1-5	CASLTGGLGWPQHF	TGTGCCAGTCTGACAGGGGGCCTCGGTTGGCCCCAGCATTTT
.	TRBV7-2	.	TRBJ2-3	CASSLALRADTQYF	TGTGCCAGCAGCTTAGCGTTACGGGCAGATACGCAGTATTTT
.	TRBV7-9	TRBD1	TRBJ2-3	CASSYRTGSSTDTQYF	TGTGCCAGCAGCTACCGGACAGGTTCTAGCACAGATACGCAGTATTTT
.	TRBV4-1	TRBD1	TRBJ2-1	CASSRPGTGSYNEQFF	TGCGCCAGCAGCCGTCCCGGGACAGGCTCATACAATGAGCAGTTCTTC
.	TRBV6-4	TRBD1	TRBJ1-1	CASSGDSSYTEAFF	TGTGCCAGCAGTGGGGACAGCTCTTACACTGAAGCTTTCTTT
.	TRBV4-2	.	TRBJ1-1	CASSQDSQGRTEAFF	TGTGCCAGCAGCCAAGATTCCCAGGGCCGGACTGAAGCTTTCTTT
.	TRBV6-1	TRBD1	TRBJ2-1	CATATGTGGNEQFF	TGTGCCACCGCAACCGGGACAGGAGGAAATGAGCAGTTCTTC
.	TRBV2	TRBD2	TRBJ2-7	CASSTRTSGGVYEQYF	TGTGCCAGCAGTACAAGGACTAGCGGGGGGGTCTACGAGCAGTACTTC
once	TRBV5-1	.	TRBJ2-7	CASSWGGALKSYEQYF	TGCGCCAGCAGCTGGGGGGGGGCTCTAAAATCCTACGAGCAGTACTTC
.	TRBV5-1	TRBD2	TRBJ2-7	CASSASGGASYEQYF	TGCGCCAGCAGCGCTAGCGGGGGAGCCTCCTACGAGCAGTACTTC
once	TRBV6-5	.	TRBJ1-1	CASRPYRHNTEAFF	TGTGCCAGCAGACCCTACCGACACAACACTGAAGCTTTCTTT
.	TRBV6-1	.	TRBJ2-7	CASSEASAARVYEQYF	TGTGCCAGCAGTGAAGCGTCCGCGGCTCGGGTCTACGAGCAGTACTTC